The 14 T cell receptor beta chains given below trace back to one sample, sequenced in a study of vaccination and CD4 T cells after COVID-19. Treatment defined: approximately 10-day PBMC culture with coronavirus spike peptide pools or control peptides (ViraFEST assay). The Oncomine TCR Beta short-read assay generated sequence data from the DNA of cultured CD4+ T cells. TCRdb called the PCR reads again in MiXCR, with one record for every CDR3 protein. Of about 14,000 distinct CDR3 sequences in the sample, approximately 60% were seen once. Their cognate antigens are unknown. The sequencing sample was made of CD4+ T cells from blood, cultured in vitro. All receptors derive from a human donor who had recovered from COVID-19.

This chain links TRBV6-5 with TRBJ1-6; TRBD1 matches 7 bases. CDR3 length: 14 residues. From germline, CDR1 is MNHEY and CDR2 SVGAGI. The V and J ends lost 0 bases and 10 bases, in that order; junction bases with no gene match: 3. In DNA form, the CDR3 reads TGTGCCAGCAGTTACTCGTCAGGGGGATCACCCCTCCACTTT. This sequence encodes CASSYSSGGSPLHF.

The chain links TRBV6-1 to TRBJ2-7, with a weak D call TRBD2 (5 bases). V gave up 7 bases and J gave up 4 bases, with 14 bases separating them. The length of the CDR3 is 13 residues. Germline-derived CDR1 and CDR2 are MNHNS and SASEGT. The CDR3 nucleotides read TGTGCCAGCACGGGGTCACTCCTTTACGAGCAGTACTTC. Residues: CASTGSLLYEQYF.

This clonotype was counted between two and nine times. The CDR3: CASSRDNSYEQYF. The CDR3 region has the DNA TGCGCCAGCAGTAGGGACAACTCCTACGAGCAGTACTTC. This sequence joins TRBV10-2 and TRBJ2-7; D possibly corresponds to TRBD1 (6 bases). V was cut by 5 bases and J by 0 bases, with 8 bases left in between. Per the germline V gene, CDR1 is WSHSY and CDR2 is SAAADI. CDR3 length equals 13 residues.

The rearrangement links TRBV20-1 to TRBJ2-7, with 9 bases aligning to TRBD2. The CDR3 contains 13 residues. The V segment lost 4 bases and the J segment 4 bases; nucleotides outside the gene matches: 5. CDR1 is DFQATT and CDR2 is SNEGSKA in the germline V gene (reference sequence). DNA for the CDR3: TGCAGTGCTACCAGCGGGAGGACTTACGAGCAGTACTTC. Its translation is CSATSGRTYEQYF.

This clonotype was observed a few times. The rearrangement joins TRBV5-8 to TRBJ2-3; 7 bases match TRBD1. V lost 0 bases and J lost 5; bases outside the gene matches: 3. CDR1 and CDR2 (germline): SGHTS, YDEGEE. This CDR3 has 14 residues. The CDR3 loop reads CASSLDRGIDTQYF. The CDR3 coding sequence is TGTGCCAGCAGCTTGGACAGGGGCATAGATACGCAGTATTTT.

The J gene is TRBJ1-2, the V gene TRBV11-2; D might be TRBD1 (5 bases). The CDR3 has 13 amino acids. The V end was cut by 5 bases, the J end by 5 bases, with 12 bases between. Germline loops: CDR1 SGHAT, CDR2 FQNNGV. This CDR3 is CASSPQERYGYTF. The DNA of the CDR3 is TGTGCCAGCAGCCCACAGGAACGTTATGGCTACACCTTC.

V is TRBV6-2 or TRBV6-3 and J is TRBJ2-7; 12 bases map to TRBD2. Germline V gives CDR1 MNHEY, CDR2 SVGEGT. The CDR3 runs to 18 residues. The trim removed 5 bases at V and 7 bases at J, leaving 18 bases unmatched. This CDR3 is CASSRLQGSSGRALEQYF. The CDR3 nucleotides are TGTGCCAGCAGTCGCCTACAGGGCTCTAGCGGGAGGGCCTTAGAGCAGTACTTC.

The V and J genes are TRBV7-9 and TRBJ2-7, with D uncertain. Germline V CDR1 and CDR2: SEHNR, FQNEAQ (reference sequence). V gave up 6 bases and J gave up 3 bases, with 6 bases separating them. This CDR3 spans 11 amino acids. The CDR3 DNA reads TGTGCCAGCAGTCCGCACTACGAGCAGTACTTC. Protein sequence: CASSPHYEQYF.

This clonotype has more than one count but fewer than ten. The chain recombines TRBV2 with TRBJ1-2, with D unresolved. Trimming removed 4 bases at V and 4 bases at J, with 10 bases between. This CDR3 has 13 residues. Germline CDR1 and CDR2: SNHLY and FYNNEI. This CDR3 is CASSVGGTYGYTF. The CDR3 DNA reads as TGTGCCAGCAGTGTAGGCGGAACCTATGGCTACACCTTC.

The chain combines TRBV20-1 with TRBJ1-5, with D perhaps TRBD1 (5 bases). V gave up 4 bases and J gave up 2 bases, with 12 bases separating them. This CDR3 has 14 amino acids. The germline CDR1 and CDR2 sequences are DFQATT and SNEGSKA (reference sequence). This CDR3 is CSATAGVGNQPQHF. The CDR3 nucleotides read TGCAGTGCTACCGCGGGGGTGGGCAATCAGCCCCAGCATTTT.

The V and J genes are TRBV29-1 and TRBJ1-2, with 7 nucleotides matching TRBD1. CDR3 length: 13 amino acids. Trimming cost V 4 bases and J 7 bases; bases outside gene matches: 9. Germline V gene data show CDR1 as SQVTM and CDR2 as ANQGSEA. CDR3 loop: CSVAYLGTAGYTF. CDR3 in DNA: TGCAGCGTTGCCTATCTAGGGACAGCTGGCTACACCTTC.

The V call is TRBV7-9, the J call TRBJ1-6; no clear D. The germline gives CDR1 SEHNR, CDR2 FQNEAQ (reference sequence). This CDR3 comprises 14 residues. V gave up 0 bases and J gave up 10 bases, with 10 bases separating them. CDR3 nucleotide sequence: TGTGCCAGCAGCTTAGCAGCCGAAACCTCACCCCTCCACTTT. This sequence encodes CASSLAAETSPLHF. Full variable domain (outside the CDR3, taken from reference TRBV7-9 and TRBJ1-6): DTGVSQNPRHKITKRGQNVTFRCDPISEHNRLYWYRQTLGQGPEFLTYFQNEAQLEKSRLLSDRFSAERPKGSFSTLEIQRTEQGDSAMYLCASSLAAETSPLHFGNGTRLTVT.

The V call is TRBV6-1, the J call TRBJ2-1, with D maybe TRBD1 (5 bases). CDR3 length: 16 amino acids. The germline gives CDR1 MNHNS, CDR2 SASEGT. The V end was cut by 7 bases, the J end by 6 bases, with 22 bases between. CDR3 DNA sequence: TGTGCCAGCAATCCTCTCCGGACACTGGCCCCCAATGAGCAGTTCTTC. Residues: CASNPLRTLAPNEQFF.

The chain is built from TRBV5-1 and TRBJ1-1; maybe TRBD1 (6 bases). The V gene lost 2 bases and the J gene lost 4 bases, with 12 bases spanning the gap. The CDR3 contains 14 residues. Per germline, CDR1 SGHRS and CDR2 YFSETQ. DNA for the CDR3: TGCGCCAGCAGCTTTGGGGGGCTAGGCACTGAAGCTTTCTTT. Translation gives CASSFGGLGTEAFF.